This TCR beta chain was sequenced during a study of tumor-infiltrating lymphocytes in primary liver carcinoma. The wider study: Each of the growths was stage T1-T3 N0M0, extending roughly 4.2 to 11 cm across.

A primer matching the constant region was used to make TCR beta cDNA from approximately 500 ng of total RNA. ARM-PCR was slightly modified, and three nested multiplex PCR rounds with it gave rise to the TCR beta libraries. It was with TRBV1-TRBV30 forward primers and a C-beta reverse primer that the first two PCR rounds were run, at about 9 cycles each. TCRdb itself ran the multiplex PCR reads through MiXCR, one entry per CDR3 protein. The profile shows approximately 47,000 distinct CDR3 sequences, 70% to 75% of them singletons. CDR3 size: 17 residues. Germline assignment: CDR1 SQVTM and CDR2 ANQGSEA. Trimming at V came to 1 base and at J to 0 bases, leaving 11 bases not matched to a gene. At least ten counts were recorded for this clonotype. Co-extraction of both nucleic acids (RNA and DNA) used about 17-31 mg of unsorted bulk tissue.

V and J are TRBV29-1 and TRBJ1-2; 7 bases match TRBD1. This TCR came from a man aged 35 to 55 with primary liver carcinoma and hepatitis B virus infection. The sample consisted of liver tumor tissue from sampling region 3. Stated subset: tumor region T3, left-lateral pole. The chain's CDR3 is CSVEGIPQGGPNYGYTF. Written as DNA, the CDR3 is TGCAGCGTTGAAGGGATCCCGCAGGGGGGACCTAACTATGGCTACACCTTC.